The clone carrying this T cell receptor beta chain appeared many times. The antigen is not known. This entry belongs to a study of T cells in Graves' hyperthyroidism and ophthalmopathy. Study context: Initial diagnosis, before any treatment, was when peripheral blood was collected. The study, taken as a whole, reports: Patients with ophthalmopathy were separated from those with stable hyperthyroidism by a 13 V-J model.

Patients were excluded because of uncontrolled infection, other autoimmune disease, pregnancy or lactation. V was shortened by 0 bases and J by 5 bases, with 11 bases between the two germline ends. The CDR3 is 14 amino acids. Germline assignment: CDR1 MNHEY and CDR2 SVGAGI. Amplified regions were TCR beta CDR3 sequences from RNA transcripts. The HTBI primer set drove a first-round RT-PCR of the TCR CDR3. TCRdb processed the multiplex PCR reads anew with MiXCR; each CDR3 protein has one entry. The sample shows hundreds of thousands of distinct CDR3 sequences, 14% to 15% of them seen only once. V and J are TRBV6-5 and TRBJ2-7, with D perhaps TRBD1 (6 bases). This receptor was identified in a man aged 18 to 29 with Graves' ophthalmopathy. The sequenced material came from blood. CDR3 nucleotide sequence: TGTGCCAGCAGTTACTCGGGCAGGGACAACGAGCAGTACTTC. Translating gives CASSYSGRDNEQYF.